The clone carrying this TCR beta chain was detected ten times or more. Its specificity is unknown. The length of the CDR3 is 13 residues. V was clipped by 2 bases and J by 1 base, with 5 bases between them. Germline loops: CDR1 SGHTA, CDR2 FQGNSA. These data come from a study of naive and memory T cell subsets. The beta constant-region primer was an equimolar mix of two oligonucleotides covering TRBC1 and TRBC2. Nested alpha and beta constant-region primers with the SP2 primer drove four PCR rounds on ligated cDNA. TCRdb reprocessed the UMI-ligation and nested PCR reads with MiXCR, giving one entry per CDR3 protein. The sample has approximately 150,000 distinct CDR3 sequences; over 20% are singletons. Findings and limits, study-wide: Especially in CD8 cells, naive repertoires contained a few larger clonotypes, possibly CD45RA-re-expressing memory cells.

What was sequenced was naive CD4+ T cells from blood. The chain joins TRBV7-2 to TRBJ1-1; D is undetermined. This clonotype originated in a human donor in good health. The CDR3 sequence: CASSLMQNTEAFF. The CDR3 DNA follows: TGTGCCAGCAGCTTAATGCAGAACACTGAAGCTTTCTTT.